This TCR beta chain was obtained from a study of cytomegalovirus exposure and HLA in healthy donors. Study as a whole: The Caucasian-associated ancestry cluster contained roughly four fifths of the approximately 400 genotyped donors. Study-wide findings and caveats: Versus the approximately 700-donor mean, an Asian-associated ancestry cluster reportedly showed fewer N-insertions in a later analysis. With later analysis, a missense DCLRE1C variant became linked to TCR beta V- and J-gene trimming.

CDR1 and CDR2 from the germline V gene are MNHEY and SVGAGI. Trimming took 0 bases from V and 12 from J, leaving 15 bases between them. This CDR3 contains 14 residues. 13 Jbeta primers and 60 Vbeta primers were used for the PCR. Clones were read by immunoSEQ multiplex PCR, and TCRdb kept only the in-frame ones, dropping some. This sample has 60,000 to 85,000 clones, with about 79% found just once. The donors gave bone marrow, and they were healthy. The table lists this clone with a few counts. Its antigen is not known. Source material: PBMCs. This sequence was found in a man in his 70s in good health and CMV-seropositive. This chain joins TRBV6-5 and TRBJ2-1; a possible D gene is TRBD2 (5 bases). The CDR3 is CASSYSQGGWGQFF. CDR3 bases: TGTGCCAGCAGTTACTCCCAAGGAGGCTGGGGGCAGTTCTTC.